This T cell receptor beta chain was observed in a study of shared clonotypes between healthy human individuals. After removal of 6 bases from V and 11 bases from J, the junction contained 9 bases not matched to a gene. This CDR3 has 13 residues. Germline V gives CDR1 MNHEY, CDR2 SVGAGI. The protocol was immunoSEQ multiplex PCR, while the TCRdb copy is restricted to in-frame clones and leaves out a portion. The sample includes around 2.1 million clones, approximately 96% of them seen just once. A note on this clone: Its target is not known.

Study results and limitations: Naive subsets tended to show greater estimated richness than memory subsets.

Source material: naive CD4+ T cells sorted from blood. Stated subset: CD45RA+ positively selected. This sequence originates from a man aged 18 to 29 in good health. The V gene is TRBV6-5, the J gene TRBJ1-1; 10 bases fit TRBD1. This CDR3 reads CASSYRDRGSAFF. In nucleotides, the CDR3 is TGTGCCAGCAGCTACCGGGACAGGGGATCGGCTTTCTTT.